The 8 T cell receptor beta chains below were found in one sample sequenced in a study of shared clonotypes between healthy human individuals. The table came from immunoSEQ multiplex PCR; TCRdb's copy has only in-frame clones and leaves some out. The sample shows about 1,500,000 clones, roughly 96% of them seen only once. Sequencing was carried out using naive CD4+ T cells sorted from blood. The sample's subset: CD45RA+ positively selected. Receptors originate from a man between 25 and 39 years old in good health.

The chain joins TRBV5-1 to TRBJ2-7; D is perhaps TRBD1 (7 bases). From germline, CDR1 is SGHRS and CDR2 YFSETQ. This CDR3 is built from 15 residues. Between the trimmed V and J ends, which lost 4 bases and 3 bases, there was a span of 17 bases. Here the CDR3 reads CASSADRVGLYEQYF. The CDR3 DNA sequence: TGCGCCAGCAGCGCTGACAGGGTGGGACTCTACGAGCAGTACTTC.

The chain links TRBV7-8 to TRBJ2-3; 14 bases agree with TRBD2. The V and J ends lost 0 bases and 7 bases, in that order; junction bases with no gene match: 6. Germline loops: CDR1 SGHVS, CDR2 FQNEAQ. The CDR3 has 17 amino acids. The DNA of the CDR3 is TGTGCCAGCAGCTTAGCTTTGGGACTAGCGGGAGATTATACGCAGTATTTT. Translating gives CASSLALGLAGDYTQYF.

The chain uses TRBV10-3 and TRBJ2-3, with D possibly matching TRBD1 (5 bases). Looked up from germline, CDR1 is ENHRY and CDR2 is SYGVKD. Trimming left V 2 bases short and J 0 bases short, with 6 bases between. This CDR3 region has 14 residues. The CDR3 DNA reads TGTGCCATCAGTGAGCAGGGTAGCACAGATACGCAGTATTTT. Translated: CAISEQGSTDTQYF.

This chain connects TRBV29-1 to TRBJ2-5; 9 bases fit TRBD2. Germline assignment: CDR1 SQVTM and CDR2 ANQGSEA. V was pared by 4 bases and J by 4 bases, with 4 bases of the junction left unmatched. CDR3 size: 13 residues. The CDR3 DNA is TGCAGCGTTGTAAGCGGGGGGCGAGAGACCCAGTACTTC. It yields the protein CSVVSGGRETQYF.

The V and J genes are TRBV27 and TRBJ1-1, with D possibly TRBD1 on 5 matching bases. Germline lookup yields CDR1 MNHEY and CDR2 SMNVEV (reference sequence). V was clipped by 2 bases and J by 3 bases, with 13 bases between them. CDR3 length: 15 amino acids. The CDR3 loop reads CASSLTTQGYTEAFF. The CDR3 bases are TGTGCCAGCAGTTTAACAACCCAGGGTTACACTGAAGCTTTCTTT.

The count of this clone is one. V gene TRBV18 combines with J gene TRBJ2-1; a possible D gene is TRBD1 (5 bases). The CDR3 has 13 amino acids. V lost 8 bases to trimming and J lost 6 bases, with 14 bases between them. Germline values: CDR1 KGHSH, CDR2 LQKENI. CDR3 nucleotides: TGTGCCAGCCGAGGACCTAGGGGCAATGAGCAGTTCTTC. Translating it yields CASRGPRGNEQFF.

CDR3 residues: CASSFAYTSYEQYF. CDR3 DNA: TGTGCCAGCAGCTTTGCATACACTTCCTACGAGCAGTACTTC. V is TRBV7-2 and J is TRBJ2-7; D not resolved. The germline V gene encodes CDR1 SGHTA and CDR2 FQGNSA. The CDR3 length is 14 residues. V was pared by 3 bases and J by 1 base, with 10 bases between.

The V call is TRBV20-1, the J call TRBJ2-1, with D uncertain. V shed 3 bases and J shed 2 bases, with 2 bases lying between them. Looked up from germline, CDR1 is DFQATT and CDR2 is SNEGSKA (reference sequence). The CDR3 is 11 residues long. The CDR3 coding sequence is TGCAGTGCTAGCCCCTACAATGAGCAGTTCTTC. It is translated as CSASPYNEQFF.